The clone carrying this TCR beta chain was counted at least ten times. Its target is unknown. Amplification of TCR alpha and beta CDR3 regions from RNA used iRepertoire nested multiplex PCR. For one-step reverse transcription and amplification, 100-400 ng of tissue mRNA or PBMC total RNA was used. One entry per CDR3 protein results from TCRdb running MiXCR on the multiplex PCR reads. The profile covers about 190,000 distinct CDR3 sequences, with roughly 32% appearing a single time and 20% to 25% taken by the ten largest. These data come from a study of glioma-infiltrating T cells. Whole-study results and caveats: Gliomas, especially low-grade, showed above-expected tissue-blood divergence; non-neoplastic patients showed below. CDR3 overlap between tissue and blood was very small.

V lost 8 bases, J lost 0 bases, and 13 bases stayed unmatched. Germline lookup yields CDR1 MNHEY and CDR2 SMNVEV (reference sequence). The CDR3 length is 16 residues. This chain uses TRBV27 with TRBJ2-7, with 7 positions matching TRBD1. Specimen: glioma tissue, nonneoplastic brain tissue, or PBMCs (not recorded which). This clonotype originated in a human donor with low-grade glioma or glioblastoma, undergoing nonglioma brain surgery, or in good health (not recorded which). The CDR3: CASGDIGGGSSYEQYF. Written as DNA, the CDR3 is TGTGCCAGCGGTGATATAGGGGGCGGAAGCTCCTACGAGCAGTACTTC.